This passage covers 14 T cell receptor beta chains from one sample sequenced in a study of cytomegalovirus exposure and HLA in healthy donors. Vbeta (60) and Jbeta (13) primers were used in the PCR. Repertoires were generated with immunoSEQ multiplex PCR, while TCRdb's copy carries only in-frame clones and drops some. This table holds under 200,000 clones, roughly 82% found once. The sequenced material came from PBMCs. These receptors all come from a man in his fifties or sixties in good health and CMV-seropositive.

This clone is a singleton in its sample. In nucleotides, the CDR3 is TGTGCCAGCAGCTTTTATAACTATGGCTACACCTTC. Residues: CASSFYNYGYTF. The chain is built from TRBV7-2 and TRBJ1-2; the D is unclear. The CDR3 extends over 12 amino acids. V lost 3 bases and J lost 1, with 3 bases in between. CDR1 is SGHTA and CDR2 is FQGNSA in the germline V gene.

The chain combines TRBV4-1 with TRBJ1-4; TRBD1 might be the D (5 bases). CDR3 length: 15 residues. V gave up 0 bases and J gave up 6 bases, with 11 bases separating them. CDR1 and CDR2 (germline): MGHRA, YSYEKL. This CDR3 reads CASSQDRGNDEKLFF. In DNA form, the CDR3 reads TGCGCCAGCAGCCAAGATAGGGGAAATGATGAAAAACTGTTTTTT.

The chain has TRBV7-2 and TRBJ1-2; 9 bases are a match to TRBD1. CDR3 length: 14 residues. Per the germline V gene, CDR1 is SGHTA and CDR2 is FQGNSA. Germline trimming cut 7 bases from V and 2 bases from J; bases unmatched to any gene: 5. CDR3 protein: CASTGQGRNYGYTF. CDR3 sequence (DNA): TGTGCCAGCACCGGACAGGGGCGAAACTATGGCTACACCTTC.

This chain connects TRBV6-6 to TRBJ2-5; D not certain. V shed 2 bases and J shed 4 bases, with 11 bases lying between them. The germline CDR1 and CDR2 sequences are MNHNY and SVGAGI (reference sequence). This CDR3 region has 14 residues. In nucleotides, the CDR3 is TGTGCCAGCAGTTACCCTGGAACGGGAGAGACCCAGTACTTC. Residues: CASSYPGTGETQYF.

The V gene is TRBV11-3, the J gene TRBJ2-3; TRBD2 might be the D (5 bases). Trimming pared 7 bases from V and 1 base from J, leaving 12 bases between. The V gene's germline CDR1 is SGHNT and CDR2 YENEEA. This CDR3 region has 14 residues. The chain's CDR3 is CASTKADGTDTQYF. The CDR3 DNA sequence: TGTGCCAGCACGAAAGCGGACGGCACAGATACGCAGTATTTT.

The V call is TRBV5-4, the J call TRBJ1-2; no firm D call. Trimming pared 0 bases from V and 0 bases from J, leaving 9 bases between. Germline loops: CDR1 SGHNT, CDR2 YYREEE (reference sequence). This CDR3 spans 15 amino acids. This chain's CDR3 is CASSLGGDPNYGYTF. The CDR3 nucleotides are TGTGCCAGCAGCTTGGGGGGAGATCCTAACTATGGCTACACCTTC.

The rearrangement joins TRBV28 to TRBJ2-1, with 12 bases matching TRBD2. From germline, CDR1 is MDHEN and CDR2 SYDVKM. The CDR3 covers 15 residues. With 6 bases clipped from V and 4 bases from J, the junction kept 4 bases outside the gene matches. CDR3 loop: CASRTGTSGYNEQFF. As DNA, the CDR3 is TGTGCCAGCAGAACCGGGACTAGCGGGTACAATGAGCAGTTCTTC.

V and J are TRBV4-1 and TRBJ1-2; maybe TRBD1 (5 bases). Trimming removed 0 bases at V and 7 bases at J, with 15 bases between. The CDR3 sequence is 15 residues long. Germline-derived CDR1 and CDR2 are MGHRA and YSYEKL. In DNA form, the CDR3 reads TGCGCCAGCAGCCAAGAAGGAGCAGGGTGGAGTGGCTACACCTTC. Translation gives CASSQEGAGWSGYTF.

This clone was detected once. The chain is built from TRBV15 and TRBJ1-3; a possible D gene is TRBD1 (6 bases). V was cut by 4 bases and J by 2 bases, with 15 bases left in between. Per germline, CDR1 LNHNV and CDR2 YYDKDF (reference sequence). CDR3 length equals 16 residues. The CDR3 here is CATSKLETGAGNTIYF. The CDR3 DNA reads as TGTGCCACCAGCAAGCTAGAGACAGGCGCTGGAAACACCATATATTTT.

The chain recombines TRBV5-4 with TRBJ1-2, with D tentatively TRBD1 (5 bases). V was cut by 2 bases and J by 3 bases, with 14 bases left in between. This CDR3 is built from 15 residues. Germline V gives CDR1 SGHNT, CDR2 YYREEE (reference sequence). The CDR3 DNA sequence: TGTGCCAGCAGCTTAACTCTGACGACAGACTATGGCTACACCTTC. Its translation: CASSLTLTTDYGYTF.

This chain connects TRBV5-6 to TRBJ1-5, with 7 bases matching TRBD1. The CDR3 runs 16 residues. Germline-derived CDR1 and CDR2 are SGHDT and YYEEEE. Trimming cost V 3 bases and J 4 bases; bases outside gene matches: 10. The CDR3 sequence: CASSSGQARSNQPQHF. The CDR3 DNA reads TGTGCCAGCAGCTCCGGACAGGCGCGGTCTAATCAGCCCCAGCATTTT.

The chain has TRBV7-8 and TRBJ1-4, with a weak D call TRBD1 (5 bases). The CDR3 extends over 14 amino acids. The germline CDR1 and CDR2 sequences are SGHVS and FQNEAQ. Trimming stripped 1 base from V and 13 bases from J, with 16 bases between. The CDR3 protein is CASSLDSGRVGLFF. CDR3 bases: TGTGCCAGCAGCTTAGATTCTGGCAGGGTGGGACTGTTTTTT.

The V call is TRBV5-5, the J call TRBJ2-3; D ambiguous. Trimming left V 0 bases short and J 0 bases short, with 8 bases between. This CDR3 has 15 residues. Germline CDR1 reads SGHKS; CDR2 reads YYEKEE (reference sequence). The CDR3 coding sequence is TGTGCCAGCAGCTTGGAATTCAGGAGCACAGATACGCAGTATTTT. Translated, it gives CASSLEFRSTDTQYF. The full variable domain, completed using reference TRBV5-5 and TRBJ2-3, is DAGVTQSPTHLIKTRGQQVTLRCSPISGHKSVSWYQQVLGQGPQFIFQYYEKEERGRGNFPDRFSARQFPNYSSELNVNALLLGDSALYLCASSLEFRSTDTQYFGPGTRLTVL.

This chain uses TRBV6-6 with TRBJ2-1; D unclear. Germline values: CDR1 MNHNY, CDR2 SVGAGI (reference sequence). Between the trimmed V and J ends, which lost 5 bases and 2 bases, there was a span of 7 bases. CDR3 length: 13 amino acids. Here the CDR3 reads CASSPATYNEQFF. The CDR3 DNA follows: TGTGCCAGCAGTCCCGCGACCTACAATGAGCAGTTCTTC.